Sequencing of this T cell receptor (beta chain) was carried out in a study of cytomegalovirus exposure and HLA in healthy donors. Study results and caveats: The study labeled more than 150 TCR beta chains cytomegalovirus-associated.

As regards this clone: Its antigen is unknown.

This PCR relied on a set of 60 Vbeta primers and 13 Jbeta primers. Only in-frame clones appear in the TCRdb table, and some are missing; sequencing was by immunoSEQ multiplex PCR. The sample shows over 95,000 clones, about 80% of them seen only once. CDR3 size: 16 residues. V lost 4 bases and J lost 6; bases outside the gene matches: 14. Germline CDR1 is SGHRS and CDR2 is YFSETQ. The chain has TRBV5-1 and TRBJ2-3; TRBD2 matches at 7 bases. The sample taken for sequencing was PBMCs. The sequence was obtained from a woman in her forties in good health and CMV-seropositive. The CDR3 DNA is TGCGCCAGCAGCCTTCTCCGTGGGAGGGCGGGGGATACGCAGTATTTT. Translated: CASSLLRGRAGDTQYF.